This TCR beta chain was sequenced in a study of blood T cell repertoires in COVID-19. Study summary: Nucleic acid was either cDNA or gDNA, and it came from T cells, B-cell-depleted T cells, or PBMCs.

In the authors' methods: Cell counts per sample came from amplifying reference gene primers. Profiled with immunoSEQ multiplex PCR; TCRdb holds only in-frame clones, not every one. V, J and clone size were drawn from that table, and D and trimming were deduced from the DNA. The repertoire holds about 300,000 clones, with around 92% as singletons. V lost 4 bases, J lost 8 bases, and 6 bases stayed unmatched. Germline V gene sequence: CDR1 MGHRA, CDR2 YSYEKL. The CDR3 has 14 amino acids. The rearrangement links TRBV4-1 to TRBJ2-1; 9 nucleotides match TRBD2. The receptor's source is a man between 18 and 35 years old who had recovered from COVID-19. The sample consisted of peripheral blood. CDR3 region: CASSPQGLAYEQFF. The CDR3 DNA sequence: TGCGCCAGCAGCCCCCAGGGACTAGCATATGAGCAGTTCTTC.